These 26 T cell receptor beta chains were all obtained from the same sample, sequenced in a study of control samples from healthy donors and cancer patients. Assay used: immunoSEQ multiplex PCR; TCRdb lists only in-frame clones, some missing. Of 150,000 to 200,000 clones listed, about 90% are singletons. The sample comprised blood. The receptors shown here come from a woman aged 45 to 65 in good health.

The chain combines TRBV3-1 (or the pseudogene TRBV3-2) with TRBJ2-7, with TRBD2 matching over 12 bases. The CDR3 is 14 residues long. Trimming took 5 bases from V and 5 from J; bases not matched to a gene: 4. Germline V lookup: CDR1 LGHDT, CDR2 YNNKEL (reference sequence). The CDR3 nucleotides are TGTGCCAGCAGCTCGCGACTAGCGGGAGACGAGCAGTACTTC. Amino acids: CASSSRLAGDEQYF.

V gene TRBV10-3 combines with J gene TRBJ2-7, with 13 nucleotides matching TRBD2. Germline V gene data show CDR1 as ENHRY and CDR2 as SYGVKD. The CDR3 spans 15 residues. Germline trimming cut 4 bases from V and 1 base from J; bases unmatched to any gene: 1. CDR3 DNA: TGTGCCATCAGTGTGACTAGCGGGGGGTCCTACGAGCAGTACTTC. Its protein product is CAISVTSGGSYEQYF.

This chain connects TRBV27 to TRBJ1-2, with D possibly matching TRBD1 (5 bases). V was clipped by 1 base and J by 8 bases, with 17 bases between them. Germline CDR1 reads MNHEY; CDR2 reads SMNVEV (reference sequence). The CDR3 sequence is 15 residues long. The CDR3 DNA reads TGTGCCAGCAGTTTATTGGGCGAAGATCGGGGGGGCTACACCTTC. This translates into CASSLLGEDRGGYTF.

This sequence joins TRBV5-1 and TRBJ2-5; 13 bases align to TRBD2. Losses at the gene ends were 0 bases for V and 4 bases for J; bases not matched to a gene: 3. In germline, CDR1 is SGHRS, CDR2 YFSETQ. The CDR3 sequence is 16 residues long. Written as DNA, the CDR3 is TGCGCCAGCAGCTTGGCACTAGCGGGAGGGGGAGAGACCCAGTACTTC. Translated, it gives CASSLALAGGGETQYF.

The chain links TRBV13 to TRBJ2-5, with unresolved D. Germline CDR1 and CDR2: PRHDT and FYEKMQ (reference sequence). Trimming cost V 3 bases and J 5 bases, with 4 bases left between them. The CDR3 is made up of 11 amino acids. CDR3 in DNA: TGTGCCAGCAGCTTGGCGGAGACCCAGTACTTC. This translates into CASSLAETQYF.

The count of this clone is one. The chain joins TRBV9 to TRBJ2-2, with D unclear. The CDR3 is made up of 18 amino acids. V lost 1 base and J lost 4, with 20 bases in between. CDR1 and CDR2 from the germline V gene are SGDLS and YYNGEE. The CDR3 reads CASSVPSGPSLPTGELFF. In DNA form, the CDR3 reads TGTGCCAGCAGCGTACCCTCAGGTCCGTCACTCCCCACCGGGGAGCTGTTTTTT. The full variable domain, completed using reference TRBV9 and TRBJ2-2, is DSGVTQTPKHLITATGQRVTLRCSPRSGDLSVYWYQQSLDQGLQFLIQYYNGEERAKGNILERFSAQQFPDLHSELNLSSLELGDSALYFCASSVPSGPSLPTGELFFGEGSRLTVL.

The chain combines TRBV6-6 with TRBJ2-6; no reliable D call. Trimming shortened V by 7 bases and J by 3 bases, and 7 bases separated the two germline ends. Germline CDR1 is MNHNY and CDR2 is SVGAGI (reference sequence). This CDR3 has 13 residues. In nucleotides, the CDR3 is TGTGCCAGCACCCTCGGTGGGGCCAACGTCCTGACTTTC. Protein: CASTLGGANVLTF.

V usage is TRBV7-2 and J usage is TRBJ1-1; maybe TRBD1 (5 bases). Trimming shortened V by 0 bases and J by 4 bases, and 12 bases separated the two germline ends. The V gene's germline CDR1 is SGHTA and CDR2 FQGNSA. There are 15 residues in the CDR3. For the CDR3, the DNA is TGTGCCAGCAGCTTAGCCCTCGGGGGATCCACTGAAGCTTTCTTT. It yields the protein CASSLALGGSTEAFF.

The chain has TRBV2 and TRBJ2-4; 7 positions match TRBD1. CDR1 is SNHLY and CDR2 is FYNNEI in the germline V gene. The V and J ends lost 0 bases and 2 bases, in that order; junction bases with no gene match: 7. The CDR3 is 17 residues long. CDR3 amino acids: CASSEAGSGGPKNIQYF. The CDR3 coding sequence is TGTGCCAGCAGTGAAGCCGGGTCAGGGGGACCCAAAAACATTCAGTACTTC.

This chain uses TRBV27 with TRBJ1-5; 11 bases fit TRBD1. Germline V gene sequence: CDR1 MNHEY, CDR2 SMNVEV (reference sequence). J gave up 9 bases and V 5 bases, and 9 bases lay outside the gene matches. The CDR3 covers 15 residues. CDR3 coding DNA: TGTGCCAGCAGTCCCGGGACAGGGGGGGAGCGGCCCCAGCATTTT. Encoded protein: CASSPGTGGERPQHF.

CDR3 DNA sequence: TGTGCCAGCAGCTGGGGGACGGCGGTAACTAGCACAGATACGCAGTATTTT. Translation: CASSWGTAVTSTDTQYF. This chain joins TRBV5-6 and TRBJ2-3, with D possibly being TRBD1 or TRBD2 (5 bases each). The germline gives CDR1 SGHDT, CDR2 YYEEEE. The CDR3 has 17 amino acids. The V and J ends lost 3 bases and 0 bases respectively, with 17 bases between them.

This chain joins TRBV11-2 and TRBJ1-3; the D gene is possibly TRBD1 (6 bases). Germline CDR1 SGHAT, CDR2 FQNNGV. The CDR3 loop spans 15 amino acids. Trimming took 3 bases from V and 4 from J, leaving 13 bases between them. For the CDR3, the DNA is TGTGCCAGCAGCTTGACTTCGGGGGCGGGAAACACCATATATTTT. Translated: CASSLTSGAGNTIYF. Based on the CDR3 plus reference TRBV11-2 and TRBJ1-3, the full variable domain is EAGVAQSPRYKIIEKRQSVAFWCNPISGHATLYWYQQILGQGPKLLIQFQNNGVVDDSQLPKDRFSAERLKGVDSTLKIQPAKLEDSAVYLCASSLTSGAGNTIYFGEGSWLTVV.

CDR3 in amino acids: CASNAGTGLREQYF. CDR3 in DNA: TGTGCCAGCAACGCCGGGACGGGCTTAAGGGAGCAGTACTTC. This sequence joins TRBV6-5 and TRBJ2-7; D may be TRBD1 or TRBD2 (5 bases each). The ends were cut back, 7 bases at V and 7 bases at J, with 20 bases in the middle. The CDR3 extends over 14 amino acids. Looked up from germline, CDR1 is MNHEY and CDR2 is SVGAGI.

A note on this clone: This sample also contains other DNA sequences that code for the same CDR3. The CDR3 DNA follows: TGTGCCAGCAGTTATACAGGGAACACTGAAGCTTTCTTT. It translates to CASSYTGNTEAFF. The gene calls are TRBV6-2 or TRBV6-3 and TRBJ1-1, with D maybe TRBD1 (5 bases). CDR1 is MNHEY, CDR2 SVGEGT, per germline. The CDR3 runs 13 residues. The germline V and J ends were trimmed by 3 bases and 1 base, with 6 bases remaining between them.

The rearrangement links TRBV7-3 to TRBJ1-2, with 8 nucleotides matching TRBD1. Germline lookup yields CDR1 SGHTA and CDR2 FQGTGA. The CDR3 is 14 residues long. The trim removed 5 bases at V and 8 bases at J, leaving 10 bases unmatched. The CDR3 DNA follows: TGTGCCAGCAGCCTTACAGGGGGAATCGAAGGCTACACCTTC. Its protein is CASSLTGGIEGYTF. Together with reference TRBV7-3 and TRBJ1-2, the CDR3 gives the full variable domain: GAGVSQTPSNKVTEKGKYVELRCDPISGHTALYWYRQSLGQGPEFLIYFQGTGAADDSGLPNDRFFAVRPEGSVSTLKIQRTERGDSAVYLCASSLTGGIEGYTFGSGTRLTVV.

V is TRBV7-8 and J is TRBJ2-7; D is perhaps TRBD1 (6 bases). V lost 5 bases and J 2 bases, leaving 16 bases between the germline ends. Germline V gives CDR1 SGHVS, CDR2 FQNEAQ. This CDR3 contains 15 residues. This CDR3 reads CASSPGQLGPYEQYF. The CDR3 nucleotides are TGTGCCAGCAGCCCTGGACAGCTGGGTCCCTACGAGCAGTACTTC.

This chain joins TRBV6-5 and TRBJ1-4, with TRBD1 as a possible D gene (6 bases). Germline CDR1 and CDR2: MNHEY and SVGAGI. The CDR3 loop spans 16 amino acids. Trimming took 2 bases from V and 5 from J, leaving 15 bases between them. CDR3 DNA sequence: TGTGCCAGCAGTTACGGTTATGGCAGGGGCAATGAAAAACTGTTTTTT. It specifies CASSYGYGRGNEKLFF.

The CDR3 is CASSEVPRTGYGYTF. Here the CDR3 DNA reads TGTGCCAGCAGTGAAGTTCCAAGGACAGGCTATGGCTACACCTTC. The chain couples TRBV6-1 to TRBJ1-2; the match to TRBD1 covers 7 bases. This CDR3 spans 15 amino acids. Germline V gene lookup returns CDR1 MNHNS and CDR2 SASEGT. J gave up 4 bases and V 1 base, and 6 bases lay outside the gene matches.

The rearrangement uses TRBV4-1 and TRBJ1-3; D unresolved. Germline CDR1 MGHRA, CDR2 YSYEKL. This CDR3 is 17 amino acids long. The V and J ends lost 0 bases and 0 bases respectively, with 12 bases between them. CDR3 residues: CASSQDQYSSSGNTIYF. CDR3 in DNA: TGCGCCAGCAGCCAAGATCAGTACAGCTCCTCTGGAAACACCATATATTTT.

The gene calls are TRBV7-7 and TRBJ2-5; the match to TRBD2 covers 10 bases. The germline gives CDR1 SSHAT, CDR2 FNYEAQ (reference sequence). The length of the CDR3 is 14 residues. V gave up 4 bases and J gave up 4 bases; unmatched junction bases: 3. The CDR3 is CASSSSGGGETQYF. The CDR3 DNA reads TGTGCCAGCAGCTCTAGCGGGGGTGGAGAGACCCAGTACTTC.

The DNA for the CDR3 is TGTGCCAGCAGCCACCGTCTCGGGAGGGGCGGCACAATTAATGAAAAACTGTTTTTT. Translating gives CASSHRLGRGGTINEKLFF. The V gene is TRBV28, the J gene TRBJ1-4; D possibly corresponds to TRBD1 (5 bases). CDR1 is MDHEN, CDR2 SYDVKM, per germline. V dropped 6 bases and J dropped 4 bases, with 27 bases sitting between them. The CDR3 is 19 residues long.

The chain links TRBV7-6 to TRBJ1-6; D is perhaps TRBD1 (5 bases). The length of the CDR3 is 15 residues. Germline CDR1 and CDR2: SGHVS and FNYEAQ. The V gene lost 5 bases and the J gene lost 2 bases, with 10 bases spanning the gap. The CDR3 sequence is CASSPRGTYNSPLHF. The CDR3 DNA is TGTGCCAGCAGCCCAAGGGGAACCTATAATTCACCCCTCCACTTT.

The CDR3 coding sequence is TGCAGCGTTCAATGGGGGGTGAACACTGAAGCTTTCTTT. It specifies CSVQWGVNTEAFF. The V call is TRBV29-1, the J call TRBJ1-1, with a tentative D call TRBD1 (5 bases). Trimming cost V 5 bases and J 0 bases, with 10 bases left between them. Germline loops: CDR1 SQVTM, CDR2 ANQGSEA. This CDR3 has 13 residues.

This chain joins TRBV28 and TRBJ1-2; TRBD1 aligns across 8 bases. Germline CDR1 and CDR2: MDHEN and SYDVKM. The CDR3 extends over 15 amino acids. The trim removed 5 bases at V and 7 bases at J, leaving 12 bases unmatched. CDR3 sequence (DNA): TGTGCCAGCAGTCCCCCCCAGGGGGCGTGGGGTGGCTACACCTTC. Residues: CASSPPQGAWGGYTF.

The chain recombines TRBV2 with TRBJ1-2; weak D call: TRBD1 (6 bases). Germline V CDR1 and CDR2: SNHLY, FYNNEI. This CDR3 has 13 amino acids. The V and J ends lost 5 bases and 2 bases respectively, with 9 bases between them. The CDR3 sequence is CASSPQGNYGYTF. The CDR3 nucleotides read TGTGCCAGCAGTCCACAGGGAAACTATGGCTACACCTTC.

A single count supports this clone. The chain is built from TRBV29-1 and TRBJ1-5; 7 positions match TRBD1. V trimming: 4 bases; J trimming: 5 bases; junction bases outside the gene matches: 5. In germline, CDR1 is SQVTM, CDR2 ANQGSEA. This CDR3 region has 13 residues. The CDR3 sequence: CSVGQGGHQPQHF. The CDR3 nucleotides are TGCAGCGTTGGACAGGGAGGACATCAGCCCCAGCATTTT.